This note documents a single TCR beta chain sequence. The target of this receptor is not known. No base quality values were provided; no much bigger clone lies one nucleotide off. This entry comes from a study of shared clonotypes between healthy human individuals (dated by TCRdb to 2018 to 2021). For the wider study: A few men and two women, aged 18 to 49 years, made up the cohort. Per donor, three plates each were used for CD4 naive and CD4 memory, two for CD8 naive, and one for CD8 memory. Each donor's leukapheresis produced roughly between roughly 0.9 and 8.9 billion PBMCs. Libraries were prepared and TCR repertoires were sequenced by different laboratories using diverse techniques, in order to increase sequencing depth and limit assay-specific biases. Blood TCR repertoires of a handful of healthy adults were deeply sequenced to estimate repertoire size and the extent of clonotype sharing between individuals. Summary of the overall study and its limitations: Clonotypes shared by all four sorted-subset donors showed higher generation probabilities than non-shared clonotypes. Estimated clonotype richness was generally larger for naive than for memory subsets. Based on pairwise subsampling, the degree of clonotype sharing among donors was expected to be affected by sequencing depth. Sampling was restricted to blood, and TCR repertoires in tissue are likely to differ from TCR repertoires in blood. When a few donors were compared, the shared fraction of clonotypes was about 5.5% for naive CD4, over 3% for naive CD8, more than 2% for memory CD4, and 0.3% to 0.5% for memory CD8. The small number of donors limited the genetic and exposure-history diversity represented. Incomplete sequencing was indicated by rarefaction of sorted-subset datasets, despite the large sequencing depth.

TCR CDR3 regions were amplified from genomic DNA by multiplex PCR using the deep immunoSEQ assay. Genomic DNA extracted from each cell subset was distributed evenly over all wells of several immunoSEQ 96-well plates, and each plate served as one replicate. For sorted subsets, approximately 200 ng of genomic DNA, equivalent to some 33,000 T cell genomes, went into each replicate PCR. The purified libraries were quantified using a Qubit 3.0 fluorometer, sized with a Bioanalyzer 2100, and then quantified again using the KAPA Library Quantification kit. Every immunoSEQ 96-well plate was sequenced on a dedicated single-read 150-cycle Illumina NextSeq 550 flow cell. Regarding the original processing steps: Because the immunoSEQ output included only junctional sequences and no quality scores, the filtering could not be the same as the filtering used for full-length reads. To assign V/J genes and CDR3, sequences were annotated using PyIR, a Python wrapper for IgBLAST v1.9, with IMGT germline references. Any read was removed if the V/J assignment was weak (E-value above 1e-6), the CDR3 was missing, or the read contained stop codons, out-of-frame junctions, or ambiguous translated residues. V3J clonotypes were defined by identical inferred V gene, J gene, and CDR3 amino acid sequence. The percentage overlap between two repertoires was calculated by dividing the number of shared unique clonotypes by the size of the smaller repertoire. Repertoire richness was assessed with RTK rarefaction, the Chao1 estimator, and Recon v2.1 estimates of unobserved clonotypes. Generation probabilities for all TCRbeta clonotypes obtained by the gDNA method from a handful of donors were computed using OLGA. Here the immuneACCESS table is served through TCRdb, limited to in-frame sequences with V and J called. Missing clones are a known gap in these copies; in checked studies unresolved V genes cover under half, and the rest lacks a known reason. The DNA gave D and trimming, while V, J and clone size come from that table. The sample records about 2,200,000 clones, about 93% of which are singletons. Of the sample, roughly 1.8% falls within the top ten clones.

CD8 naive samples were obtained by positive selection for CCR7 among CD45RO-negative cells, yielding a CD45RA+CCR7+ population from which TemRA cells were excluded. The donors were healthy, HIV-negative adults with no recently reported acute infections or vaccinations. All donors were Caucasian adults living in Nashville, Tennessee, USA. Blood was collected by leukapheresis, and PBMCs were isolated by Ficoll-Histopaque density gradient centrifugation and then cryopreserved in liquid nitrogen vapor phase. Analytical flow cytometry was used to check the purity and quantity of each magnetically sorted T cell population. Genomic DNA was isolated from every sorted fraction and measured by UV absorbance on a Nanodrop 2000c. From a lookup of the germline V gene, CDR1 and CDR2 are LGHNA and YNFKEQ. The CDR3 goes from the cysteine to the phenylalanine over 17 residues. Only CDR3 DNA remains: 51 bases, in frame from the first base. The germline V and J ends show losses of 6 bases and 1 base respectively, and no gene match explains 15 bases of the junction.

The chain employs TRBV4-2 and TRBJ2-7; 7 junctional bases match TRBD1. The clonotype originates from a man younger than 30 in good health. Some clones in this sample may be carry-over from other donors' samples. Material for sequencing was naive CD8+ T cells from PBMCs. The cell subset or site label corresponds to: CD45RA+CCR7+. The nucleotide sequence reads as follows: TGTGCCAGCAGTCATAGGACAGGACATCTGGTGTCCTACGAGCAGTACTTC. It translates as CASSHRTGHLVSYEQYF.